The 18 T cell receptor beta chains below come from one sample, sequenced in a study of tumor-infiltrating lymphocytes in primary liver carcinoma. The source material, about 18-33 mg of unsorted bulk tissue, was used to co-extract RNA and DNA. Researchers generated TCR beta cDNA from about 460 ng of total RNA, relying on a constant-region primer. ARM-PCR was slightly modified, and three nested multiplex PCR rounds with it gave rise to the TCR beta libraries. In the first two PCR rounds, TRBV1-TRBV30 forward primers were paired with a C-beta reverse primer, and each round lasted roughly 9 cycles. MiXCR, run by TCRdb on the multiplex PCR reads, gives a single entry per CDR3 protein. The sample has 80,000 or so distinct CDR3 sequences; about two thirds are singletons. The material sequenced was liver tumor tissue from sampling region 4. Regarding subset: tumor region T4, right-lateral pole. Receptor source: a woman aged 55-70 years with primary liver carcinoma and hepatitis B virus infection.

The table lists this clonotype with a few counts. The chain is built from TRBV5-1 and TRBJ1-2; 12 nucleotides agree with TRBD1. This CDR3 comprises 15 residues. Losses at the gene ends were 0 bases for V and 8 bases for J; bases not matched to a gene: 5. CDR1 is SGHRS and CDR2 is YFSETQ in the germline V gene. The CDR3 loop is CASSLAGTGGDGYTF. DNA of the CDR3: TGCGCCAGCAGCTTGGCCGGGACAGGGGGCGACGGCTACACCTTC.

This clonotype was counted a few times. This sequence may be a read error, since a much larger clone differs from it by one base. This chain joins TRBV12-3 or TRBV12-4 and TRBJ2-3; 12 nucleotides line up with TRBD2. The CDR3 runs 16 residues. Trimming at V came to 6 bases and at J to 2 bases, leaving 6 bases not matched to a gene. The CDR3 sequence: CASRKRLAGATDTQYF. As DNA, the CDR3 is TGTGCCAGCAGGAAGAGACTAGCGGGGGCCACAGATACGCAGTATTTT.

Ten or more counts support this clonotype. The V and J genes are TRBV11-3 and TRBJ2-2; 7 bases fit TRBD2. V was pared by 2 bases and J by 4 bases, with 7 bases of the junction left unmatched. Germline V gives CDR1 SGHNT, CDR2 YENEEA. The CDR3 consists of 16 residues. Written as DNA, the CDR3 is TGTGCCAGCAGCTTATTAGGGACTATTACCACCGGGGAGCTGTTTTTT. This sequence encodes CASSLLGTITTGELFF.

About this clonotype: One end of the junction is discordant with germline, which a read error may explain. The chain couples TRBV4-1 to TRBJ1-5; D is perhaps TRBD1 (5 bases). The germline V gene has CDR1 MGHRA and CDR2 YSYEKL. The CDR3 extends over 17 amino acids. The CDR3 DNA sequence: TGCACCAGCAGCCGCACCACGGGGGGGAATAACAATCAGCCCCAGCATTTT. It specifies CTSSRTTGGNNNQPQHF.

About this clonotype itself: Relative to the germline gene, one junction end is altered; a read error may explain this. The CDR3 coding sequence is TGTGCCAGTAGCTTAAGGTGGCGGAACAATGGGCAGTTCTTC. Residues: CASSLRWRNNGQFF. The chain has TRBV11-2 and TRBJ2-1, with no clear D. Germline V gene sequence: CDR1 SGHAT, CDR2 FQNNGV. The CDR3 runs 14 residues.

Points on this clonotype: At one end, the junction sequence differs from germline, possibly due to a read error. J is TRBJ1-1 and V is TRBV12-3 or TRBV12-4, with D unclear. The CDR3 runs 14 residues. The CDR3 protein is CASSLLQRDTEAIF. The CDR3 region has the DNA TGTGCAAGCAGTTTACTCCAGAGAGACACTGAAGCTATCTTT.

This clonotype occurred once. This may stem from a read error, because a much larger clone lies one nucleotide away. The V call is TRBV28, the J call TRBJ1-2; a possible D gene is TRBD1 (5 bases). This CDR3 has 15 amino acids. From germline, CDR1 is MDHEN and CDR2 SYDVKM. V was pared by 6 bases and J by 0 bases, with 14 bases between. The CDR3 reads CASRHGAESNYGYTF. The CDR3 DNA reads TGTGCCAGCAGGCACGGGGCAGAATCTAACTATGGCTACACCTTC.

To note about this clonotype: Given a much more abundant clone one base away, this may be a read error. It is likely a read error, because the conserved phenylalanine at the end of the CDR3 is missing. V and J are TRBV7-9 and TRBJ1-2; D gene unclear. The ends were cut back, 5 bases at V and 7 bases at J, with 17 bases in the middle. There are 14 residues in the CDR3. The germline gives CDR1 SEHNR, CDR2 FQNEAQ (reference sequence). The CDR3 bases are TGTGCCAGCAGCCTCCCTGGCCGTGGATCTGGCTACACCTTA. Its protein product is CASSLPGRGSGYTL.

There are many counts of this clonotype. V gene TRBV29-1 combines with J gene TRBJ2-3, with 10 positions matching TRBD1. The CDR3 consists of 15 residues. Germline V CDR1 and CDR2: SQVTM, ANQGSEA. With V trimmed by 2 bases and J by 5 bases, 7 bases remained unmatched. The CDR3 DNA sequence: TGCAGCGTTGAAACCCGGGACAGGGGTGGAGATACGCAGTATTTT. This codes for CSVETRDRGGDTQYF.

To note about this clonotype: One end of the junction varies from germline; a read error may be responsible. This sequence joins TRBV5-1 and TRBJ2-3; D tentatively reads TRBD1 or TRBD2 (6 bases each). Germline assignment: CDR1 SGHRS and CDR2 YFSETQ. The CDR3 spans 18 residues. CDR3: CASSLVDSPVGGTDTQYF. CDR3 nucleotide sequence: TGCGCCAGCAGCTTGGTGGACTCACCAGTGGGGGGCACAGATACCCAGTATTTT.

In the case of this clonotype: Relative to the germline gene, one junction end is altered; a read error may explain this. The chain couples TRBV6-6 to TRBJ2-5; 11 bases line up with TRBD2. The CDR3 is 17 residues long. Per germline, CDR1 MNHNY and CDR2 SVGAGI (reference sequence). CDR3 region: CASSYSASGRTGETQYF. CDR3 in DNA: TGCGCCAGCAGTTACTCTGCTAGCGGGAGGACCGGGGAGACCCAGTACTTC.

Note on this clonotype: Germline and junction disagree at one end, which may indicate a read error. The chain couples TRBV5-5 to TRBJ1-5; 7 bases line up with TRBD1. CDR1 is SGHKS, CDR2 YYEKEE, per germline (reference sequence). This CDR3 has 16 amino acids. The CDR3 sequence is CASSPTGTANNQPHHF. DNA of the CDR3: TGTGCCAGCAGTCCAACCGGGACAGCCAACAATCAGCCCCATCATTTT.

Points on this clonotype: A read error may be the cause here, since a much bigger clone is one base away. The V call is TRBV11-3, the J call TRBJ1-1; D unresolved. Trimming pared 0 bases from V and 3 bases from J, leaving 2 bases between. The germline V gene has CDR1 SGHNT and CDR2 YENEEA. The CDR3 covers 12 residues. The CDR3 is CASSLDYTEAFF. The CDR3 bases are TGTGCCAGCAGCTTAGATTACACTGAAGCTTTCTTT.

V usage is TRBV6-2 or TRBV6-3 and J usage is TRBJ2-3; no clear D. V dropped 8 bases and J dropped 4 bases, with 16 bases sitting between them. Germline loops: CDR1 MNHEY, CDR2 SVGEGT. This CDR3 spans 14 amino acids. CDR3 nucleotides: TGTGCCAGCCTCTTAGCTGGAGTTGCAGATACGCAGTATTTT. This codes for CASLLAGVADTQYF.

Regarding this clonotype: Sequence at one end of the junction differs from germline and may be a read error. The DNA for the CDR3 is TGTGCCACCAGAGCAGGGGACTCCTACAATGTGCAGGTCTTC. Translation: CATRAGDSYNVQVF. The chain recombines TRBV6-1 with TRBJ2-1; D might be TRBD1 or TRBD2, each matching 6 bases. This CDR3 is 14 amino acids long. From germline, CDR1 is MNHNS and CDR2 SASEGT.

This clonotype was seen just once. The CDR3 carries no conserved terminal phenylalanine or tryptophan, so it likely arises from a read error. The V gene is TRBV28, the J gene TRBJ1-2, with D hard to call. CDR3 length: 13 residues. CDR1 is MDHEN and CDR2 is SYDVKM in the germline V gene. Trimming took 8 bases from V and 3 from J, leaving 13 bases between them. In DNA, the CDR3 is TGTGCCAGCCTCGGGTTCCCGGACTATGGCTACACCCTC. Amino acids: CASLGFPDYGYTL.

This chain links TRBV4-2 with TRBJ2-3; the D gene could be TRBD1 or TRBD2 (6 bases each). The CDR3 loop spans 15 amino acids. V lost 0 bases and J lost 14, with 21 bases in between. Germline V lookup: CDR1 LGHNA, CDR2 YNFKEQ. Here the CDR3 DNA reads TGTGCCAGCAGCCAAGAGGAGGGGGGCTCAGATATGCTGTATTTT. This gives the protein CASSQEEGGSDMLYF.

On this clonotype itself: At one boundary the junction diverges from the germline segment, which might be a read error. This chain connects TRBV6-6 to TRBJ2-7; either TRBD1 or TRBD2 may fit D (6 bases each). The germline V gene has CDR1 MNHNY and CDR2 SVGAGI (reference sequence). This CDR3 contains 15 residues. CDR3 amino acids: CASSTPEGESYERYF. CDR3 DNA: TGTGCTAGCAGTACCCCGGAGGGGGAGTCCTACGAGCGGTACTTC.